What follows are 18 T cell receptor beta chains derived from one specimen sequenced in a study of beta chain features in type 1 diabetes (dated by TCRdb to the late 2010s). Findings and caveats that apply to the study as a whole: In all four CD4+ subsets, TCRB CDR3 length was moderately but significantly shorter in type 1 diabetes patients.

Library generation was performed with the immunoSEQ multiplex PCR assay. The High Capacity cDNA Reverse Transcription Kit was used to reverse transcribe all of the isolated RNA, meaning that expressed TCRB transcripts were what got sequenced. This immuneACCESS table, as held by TCRdb, lists in-frame sequences with V and J called but not all clones. Of the missing ones, under half trace to an unresolved V gene in checked studies; the others have no known cause. In this sample the table shows about 150,000 clones, under 13% of which occur a single time. In total, the top ten clones hold more than 0.45% of the sample. Antigen specificity for these receptors is unknown. The sample consisted of central memory CD4+ T cells from blood. The receptor set was obtained from a man aged 25 to 40 with type 1 diabetes.

This clone showed up just a few times. The CDR3 bases are TGTGCCAGCTCACCGGCCGGGAATCAGGCGAACACTGAAGCTTTCTTT. This codes for CASSPAGNQANTEAFF. The gene calls are TRBV18 and TRBJ1-1; D is unresolved. The length of the CDR3 is 16 residues. Germline values: CDR1 KGHSH, CDR2 LQKENI. Deletions cut 3 bases from V and 1 base from J, with 15 bases between. Combining the CDR3 with reference TRBV18 and TRBJ1-1 gives the whole variable domain NAGVMQNPRHLVRRRGQEARLRCSPMKGHSHVYWYRQLPEEGLKFMVYLQKENIIDESGMPKERFSAEFPKEGPSILRIQQVVRGDSAAYFCASSPAGNQANTEAFFGQGTRLTVV.

The chain couples TRBV7-9 to TRBJ1-2, with a weak D call TRBD1 (6 bases). V lost 3 bases and J lost 4, with 9 bases in between. Germline CDR1 is SEHNR and CDR2 is FQNEAQ (reference sequence). The CDR3 consists of 13 residues. CDR3 in amino acids: CASSFPGAYGYTF. In nucleotides, the CDR3 is TGTGCCAGCAGCTTCCCAGGGGCCTATGGCTACACCTTC. The complete variable domain, with remaining parts taken from reference TRBV7-9 and TRBJ1-2, reads DTGVSQNPRHKITKRGQNVTFRCDPISEHNRLYWYRQTLGQGPEFLTYFQNEAQLEKSRLLSDRFSAERPKGSFSTLEIQRTEQGDSAMYLCASSFPGAYGYTFGSGTRLTVV.

This clone appeared a few times. This chain joins TRBV27 and TRBJ2-2; 9 bases map to TRBD1. The CDR3 sequence is 17 residues long. J gave up 7 bases and V 2 bases, and 11 bases lay outside the gene matches. Germline CDR1 MNHEY, CDR2 SMNVEV (reference sequence). Here the CDR3 DNA reads TGTGCCAGCAGTTTAGATCCCCGACAGGGGGTAGTCGGGGAGCTGTTTTTT. This gives the protein CASSLDPRQGVVGELFF.

The V and J genes are TRBV5-4 and TRBJ2-5, with 13 bases matching TRBD2. V shed 4 bases and J 1 base; nucleotides not matched to a gene: 4. CDR1 SGHNT and CDR2 YYREEE come from the germline V gene (reference sequence). This CDR3 has 16 residues. CDR3 sequence reads: CASSPRTSGSQETQYF. CDR3 sequence (DNA): TGTGCCAGCAGCCCAAGGACTAGCGGGAGCCAAGAGACCCAGTACTTC.

The chain uses TRBV7-2 and TRBJ2-7, with D perhaps TRBD2 (5 bases). Germline V gene lookup returns CDR1 SGHTA and CDR2 FQGNSA. V was cut by 2 bases and J by 4 bases, with 12 bases left in between. The CDR3 has 14 residues. The CDR3 nucleotides are TGTGCCAGCAGCTTAAGCGGTAGCAGATACGAGCAGTACTTC. It translates to CASSLSGSRYEQYF.

The V call is TRBV28, the J call TRBJ2-7, with a possible D match to TRBD1 (6 bases). Trimming stripped 6 bases from V and 4 bases from J, with 10 bases between. Germline-derived CDR1 and CDR2 are MDHEN and SYDVKM. The CDR3 loop spans 12 amino acids. The CDR3 DNA reads TGTGCCAGCAGCACCACAGGGTACGAGCAGTACTTC. Protein: CASSTTGYEQYF. The full variable domain, completed using reference TRBV28 and TRBJ2-7, is DVKVTQSSRYLVKRTGEKVFLECVQDMDHENMFWYRQDPGLGLRLIYFSYDVKMKEKGDIPEGYSVSREKKERFSLILESASTNQTSMYLCASSTTGYEQYFGPGTRLTVT.

The rearrangement joins TRBV5-4 to TRBJ2-3; 8 bases line up with TRBD2. Germline V lookup: CDR1 SGHNT, CDR2 YYREEE (reference sequence). The CDR3 spans 15 residues. Trimming at V came to 0 bases and at J to 2 bases, leaving 2 bases not matched to a gene. CDR3 nucleotides: TGTGCCAGCAGCTTGGGCGGGAGGAACACAGATACGCAGTATTTT. Translating gives CASSLGGRNTDTQYF.

This clone was recorded a few times. The rearrangement joins TRBV4-3 to TRBJ1-2, with no clear D. CDR1 and CDR2 from the germline V gene are LGHNA and YSLEER. CDR3 length equals 15 residues. Trimming removed 1 base from V and 3 bases from J, with 12 bases in between. The CDR3 DNA reads TGCGCCAGCAGCCAAGTTTTGTACACAGACTATGGCTACACCTTC. Translating gives CASSQVLYTDYGYTF.

This clone was picked up a small number of times. The CDR3 nucleotides are TGCGCCAGCAGCCCCCTGGTAGCGGGAGAAGAGACCCAGTACTTC. Translating it yields CASSPLVAGEETQYF. The chain uses TRBV5-1 and TRBJ2-5, with 9 bases fitting TRBD2. The V gene's germline CDR1 is SGHRS and CDR2 YFSETQ. J lost 3 bases, V lost 4 bases, and 7 bases had no gene match. This CDR3 is built from 15 residues.

The rearrangement links TRBV2 to TRBJ2-1, with D uncertain. V dropped 8 bases and J dropped 0 bases, with 11 bases sitting between them. The germline V gene has CDR1 SNHLY and CDR2 FYNNEI. CDR3 length equals 14 residues. The CDR3 DNA is TGTGCCAGCCTTGAGATAAACTCCTACAATGAGCAGTTCTTC. Translating gives CASLEINSYNEQFF.

Only a few counts were recorded for this clone. The chain joins TRBV7-2 to TRBJ1-5; D is possibly TRBD1 (5 bases). Trimming took off 5 bases at V and 0 bases at J, with 11 bases between the two ends. CDR3 length: 15 amino acids. Germline V lookup: CDR1 SGHTA, CDR2 FQGNSA. CDR3 in amino acids: CASSLAQDSNQPQHF. CDR3 coding DNA: TGTGCCAGCAGCCTGGCACAGGATAGCAATCAGCCCCAGCATTTT.

This chain connects TRBV10-3 to TRBJ2-3; TRBD1 aligns across 10 bases. The germline V gene encodes CDR1 ENHRY and CDR2 SYGVKD. The CDR3 contains 15 residues. With V trimmed by 7 bases and J by 5 bases, 9 bases remained unmatched. Written as DNA, the CDR3 is TGTGCCATCACCCAGAGGGACAGGGGTGGAGATACGCAGTATTTT. This encodes CAITQRDRGGDTQYF.

The chain combines TRBV7-6 with TRBJ2-7, with D possibly matching TRBD1 (6 bases). Deletions cut 5 bases from V and 4 bases from J, with 18 bases between. The CDR3 spans 15 residues. Germline V gene lookup returns CDR1 SGHVS and CDR2 FNYEAQ. CDR3 sequence: CASSPPGHGAYEQYF. CDR3 nucleotides: TGTGCCAGCAGCCCTCCGGGACACGGAGCTTACGAGCAGTACTTC. The whole variable domain, remainder taken from reference TRBV7-6 and TRBJ2-7, is GAGVSQSPRYKVTKRGQDVALRCDPISGHVSLYWYRQALGQGPEFLTYFNYEAQQDKSGLPNDRFSAERPEGSISTLTIQRTEQRDSAMYRCASSPPGHGAYEQYFGPGTRLTVT.

This chain uses TRBV5-1 with TRBJ1-1; D is undetermined. CDR1 is SGHRS and CDR2 is YFSETQ in the germline V gene. CDR3 size: 13 residues. Trimming removed 0 bases from V and 6 bases from J, with 9 bases in between. Here the CDR3 reads CASSLAGGAEAFF. As DNA, the CDR3 is TGCGCCAGCAGCTTGGCCGGCGGGGCTGAAGCTTTCTTT.

This chain joins TRBV7-3 and TRBJ2-3; 13 bases fit TRBD2. V was pared by 3 bases and J by 4 bases, with 4 bases of the junction left unmatched. This CDR3 region has 16 residues. Germline CDR1 and CDR2: SGHTA and FQGTGA. The CDR3 protein is CASSLGLAGWADTQYF. For the CDR3, the DNA is TGTGCCAGCAGCTTGGGACTAGCGGGATGGGCAGATACGCAGTATTTT.

This chain connects TRBV10-3 to TRBJ1-2, with D maybe TRBD1 (6 bases). The germline CDR1 and CDR2 sequences are ENHRY and SYGVKD. Trimming pared 6 bases from V and 4 bases from J, leaving 12 bases between. The CDR3 loop spans 13 amino acids. The chain's CDR3 is CAIRGGQRYGYTF. Here the CDR3 DNA reads TGTGCCATCAGGGGCGGACAGCGCTATGGCTACACCTTC.

This sequence joins TRBV30 and TRBJ2-1, with TRBD1 matching over 8 bases. The CDR3 length is 12 residues. With 3 bases clipped from V and 15 bases from J, the junction kept 10 bases outside the gene matches. The germline V gene encodes CDR1 GTSNPN and CDR2 SVGIG (reference sequence). DNA for the CDR3: TGTGCCTGGAGCATCGGACAGGGTGGTCGGTTCTTC. Its translation is CAWSIGQGGRFF.

This clone was seen a few times. The chain is built from TRBV15 and TRBJ2-1; 7 nucleotides align to TRBD2. V dropped 5 bases and J dropped 0; count of bases not matched to a gene: 4. The germline V gene has CDR1 LNHNV and CDR2 YYDKDF (reference sequence). This CDR3 comprises 15 residues. The CDR3 DNA is TGTGCCACCAGCGTAGCGGGTAACTCCTACAATGAGCAGTTCTTC. Encoded protein: CATSVAGNSYNEQFF.